Each of the 7 T cell receptor beta chains below was sequenced from the same sample in a study of T cell changes during pregnancy in multiple sclerosis. The method was immunoSEQ multiplex PCR; TCRdb's version includes in-frame clones alone and lacks a portion of them. This table holds approximately 120,000 clones, about 96% found once. This material consisted of peripheral blood, taken after pregnancy. Receptor source: a female donor with multiple sclerosis, enrolled in a pregnancy study.

The chain joins TRBV9 to TRBJ2-3; TRBD2 matches 7 bases. CDR1 is SGDLS and CDR2 is YYNGEE in the germline V gene. This CDR3 spans 15 amino acids. V lost 7 bases to trimming and J lost 0 bases; unmatched junction nucleotides: 8. This chain's CDR3 is CASGILAESTDTQYF. The CDR3 region has the DNA TGTGCCAGCGGGATCCTAGCGGAGAGCACAGATACGCAGTATTTT.

The chain recombines TRBV11-2 with TRBJ2-5; 13 bases agree with TRBD2. Germline V gene data show CDR1 as SGHAT and CDR2 as FQNNGV. The J segment lost 5 bases and the V segment lost 0 bases, leaving 0 bases of the junction unmatched. There are 15 residues in the CDR3. CDR3 bases: TGTGCCAGCAGCTTAGAGACTAGCGGGAGGGAGACCCAGTACTTC. This gives the protein CASSLETSGRETQYF.

V and J are TRBV27 and TRBJ1-1, with unresolved D. V was pared by 3 bases and J by 1 base, with 6 bases between. This CDR3 has 13 residues. Germline V gene sequence: CDR1 MNHEY, CDR2 SMNVEV (reference sequence). The CDR3, as DNA: TGTGCCAGCAGTTTGAAGCAGAACACTGAAGCTTTCTTT. It yields the protein CASSLKQNTEAFF.

This rearrangement joins TRBV7-2 to TRBJ2-3; 16 positions match TRBD2. V was clipped by 5 bases and J by 5 bases; unmatched bases: 7. Germline values: CDR1 SGHTA, CDR2 FQGNSA. This CDR3 region has 17 residues. The CDR3 sequence is CASSPLGLAGGQDTQYF. The CDR3 DNA is TGTGCCAGCAGCCCCCTGGGACTAGCGGGAGGGCAAGATACGCAGTATTTT.

The sample holds one count of this clone. The chain uses TRBV7-9 and TRBJ2-5; D is uncertain. The CDR3 contains 13 residues. Trimming removed 5 bases from V and 5 bases from J, with 12 bases in between. Per germline, CDR1 SEHNR and CDR2 FQNEAQ (reference sequence). The DNA of the CDR3 is TGTGCCAGCAGCCCTCGCAGCGTTGAGACCCAGTACTTC. As protein: CASSPRSVETQYF.

V and J are TRBV19 and TRBJ2-2, with a weak D call TRBD2 (6 bases). CDR3 length: 17 residues. The V gene lost 2 bases and the J gene lost 4 bases, with 17 bases spanning the gap. Germline CDR1 and CDR2: LNHDA and SQIVND (reference sequence). The CDR3 sequence: CASSISSPGVSTGELFF. CDR3 in DNA: TGTGCCAGTAGTATAAGCTCCCCGGGAGTGAGCACCGGGGAGCTGTTTTTT.

V is TRBV2 and J is TRBJ1-1; 7 positions match TRBD1. V shed 11 bases and J 3 bases; nucleotides not matched to a gene: 9. The CDR3 runs 13 residues. CDR1 and CDR2 (germline): SNHLY, FYNNEI. DNA of the CDR3: TGTGCCGCCCGACAGGGATTGGACACTGAAGCTTTCTTT. Its translation: CAARQGLDTEAFF.